Listed below are T cell receptor beta chains from one sample, sequenced in a study of blood T cell repertoires in COVID-19. Data came from immunoSEQ multiplex PCR; TCRdb stores just in-frame clones and leaves some out. The table has approximately 21,000 clones, about nine tenths seen once. Material for sequencing was peripheral blood. The receptors here all came from a woman at least 80 years old with active or convalescent COVID-19. CDR3s include the opening cysteine and the closing phenylalanine or tryptophan. D genes are given only for firm matches. Where a row states a size, it is once, few, many or the class of an expanded clone; other rows omit it.

abundance	v_gene	d_gene	j_gene	CDR3aa	CDR3nt
once	TRBV27	TRBD2	TRBJ2-2	CASTFMGGTSMTGELFF	TGTGCCAGCACGTTTATGGGCGGGACTAGTATGACCGGGGAGCTGTTTTTT
.	TRBV6-2/TRBV6-3	TRBD1	TRBJ1-1	CASSFNRGQSEAFF	TGTGCCAGCAGTTTCAACAGGGGGCAATCTGAAGCTTTCTTT
.	TRBV15	.	TRBJ2-3	CATSTPGNGNQPQYF	TGTGCCACCAGCACCCCCGGGAACGGCAATCAGCCCCAGTATTTT
.	TRBV11-1	TRBD2	TRBJ2-5	CASSSRLAGEGKTQYF	TGTGCCAGCAGCTCGAGACTAGCGGGAGAGGGGAAGACCCAGTACTTC
.	TRBV5-6	.	TRBJ2-7	CASSHDRSYEQYF	TGTGCCAGCAGCCACGACAGATCCTACGAGCAGTACTTC
.	TRBV5-5	TRBD2	TRBJ2-5	CASSFDPIAGLSETQYF	TGTGCCAGCAGCTTCGATCCGATAGCGGGATTGTCAGAGACCCAGTACTTC
.	TRBV27	.	TRBJ1-2	CASSLGGGGYGYTF	TGTGCCAGCAGTTTGGGGGGAGGCGGCTATGGCTACACCTTC
.	TRBV20-1	.	TRBJ2-7	CSASGQGTLEQYF	TGCAGTGCTAGTGGGCAGGGGACACTAGAGCAGTACTTC
.	TRBV19	TRBD1	TRBJ2-5	CASSIGQGVRSLETQYF	TGTGCCAGTAGTATTGGGCAGGGGGTTCGTTCGTTGGAGACCCAGTACTTC
.	TRBV28	TRBD1	TRBJ2-2	CASRPDRDSRELFF	TGTGCCAGCAGGCCCGACAGGGATTCCCGGGAGCTGTTTTTT
.	TRBV7-3	TRBD2	TRBJ2-3	CASSSGLAGLPPDTQYF	TGTGCCAGCAGCTCCGGACTAGCGGGCCTCCCCCCAGATACGCAGTATTTT
.	TRBV7-9	.	TRBJ2-1	CASIYGGMGMNEQFF	TGTGCCAGCATTTATGGCGGGATGGGAATGAATGAGCAGTTCTTC
.	TRBV3-1/TRBV3-2	.	TRBJ1-2	CASSTWTNGYTF	TGTGCCAGCAGCACCTGGACAAATGGCTACACCTTC
.	TRBV28	.	TRBJ2-7	CASSFSTGSYEQYF	TGTGCCAGCAGTTTTTCGACAGGTTCCTACGAGCAGTACTTC
.	TRBV6-6	TRBD1	TRBJ1-2	CASRKGTANYGYTF	TGTGCCAGCAGAAAAGGGACAGCTAACTATGGCTACACCTTC
.	TRBV18	.	TRBJ1-1	CASSLSSRPNTEAFF	TGTGCCAGCTCACTCTCATCGCGGCCGAACACTGAAGCTTTCTTT
.	TRBV7-8	.	TRBJ2-7	CASSILTGNEQYF	TGTGCCAGCAGCATACTAACAGGGAACGAGCAGTACTTC
once	TRBV29-1	TRBD1	TRBJ1-2	CSVGEWTGNYGYTF	TGCAGCGTTGGTGAATGGACAGGGAACTATGGCTACACCTTC
.	TRBV24-1	TRBD1	TRBJ1-2	CATSDPRTGGEGGYGYTF	TGTGCCACCAGTGATCCGCGGACAGGGGGCGAGGGTGGCTATGGCTACACCTTC
.	TRBV7-2	.	TRBJ1-1	CASSLTQDSYTEAFF	TGTGCCAGCAGCTTGACACAGGACAGTTACACTGAAGCTTTCTTT
.	TRBV28	.	TRBJ2-5	CASSLWVWRDEAETQYF	TGTGCCAGCAGTTTATGGGTCTGGCGGGATGAGGCAGAGACCCAGTACTTC
.	TRBV6-5	TRBD1	TRBJ1-1	CASRTGVGTEAFF	TGTGCCAGCAGAACAGGGGTTGGGACTGAAGCTTTCTTT
.	TRBV19	TRBD1	TRBJ2-7	CASSLDRGTYEQYF	TGTGCCAGTAGTTTAGACAGGGGGACTTACGAGCAGTACTTC
few	TRBV7-9	.	TRBJ1-3	CASSLGAGVVNTIYF	TGTGCCAGCAGCCTCGGGGCAGGGGTCGTAAACACCATATATTTT
.	TRBV2	.	TRBJ1-6	CTTMAEQKSNSPLHF	TGTACTACGATGGCAGAGCAGAAATCAAATTCACCCCTCCACTTT
.	TRBV30	TRBD1	TRBJ1-3	CAWVYGDRGMTSAGGNTIYF	TGTGCCTGGGTTTATGGCGACAGGGGGATGACGAGCGCCGGTGGAAACACCATATATTTT
few	TRBV21-1	.	TRBJ2-7	CASTLAGDYEQYF	TGTGCCAGCACCTTAGCGGGGGATTACGAGCAGTACTTC
.	TRBV7-9	.	TRBJ1-3	CASSLAGSGGNTIYF	TGTGCCAGCAGCTTAGCAGGATCGGGTGGAAACACCATATATTTT
.	TRBV7-9	.	TRBJ2-5	CASSLPGQGGTQYF	TGTGCCAGCAGCTTGCCGGGCCAGGGAGGGACCCAGTACTTC
.	TRBV11-2	.	TRBJ1-6	CASSLGRGRRYSPLHF	TGTGCCAGCAGCTTAGGCCGGGGTCGGCGATATTCACCCCTCCACTTT
.	TRBV28	TRBD1	TRBJ1-4	CASIAGGNEKLFF	TGTGCCAGCATCGCAGGGGGAAATGAAAAACTGTTTTTT
.	TRBV7-2	TRBD1	TRBJ2-7	CASRITGGYEQYF	TGTGCCAGCAGAATCACAGGGGGCTACGAGCAGTACTTC
once	TRBV5-8	TRBD1	TRBJ2-3	CASSFRDRGRRDTQYF	TGTGCCAGCAGCTTCCGGGACAGGGGGCGTAGAGATACGCAGTATTTT
.	TRBV7-3	TRBD1	TRBJ1-6	CASSLTGDSPLHF	TGTGCCAGCAGCTTGACAGGGGATTCACCCCTCCACTTT
.	TRBV4-2	.	TRBJ2-5	CASSQESTLQETQYF	TGTGCCAGCAGCCAAGAGAGTACGTTACAAGAGACCCAGTACTTC
.	TRBV2	TRBD2	TRBJ2-2	CASREPSGGVLGELFF	TGTGCCAGCAGAGAACCTAGCGGGGGGGTACTCGGGGAGCTGTTTTTT
.	TRBV6-5	TRBD1	TRBJ1-2	CASRVRTGTYGYTF	TGTGCCAGCAGGGTCAGGACAGGGACCTATGGCTACACCTTC
.	TRBV27	TRBD2	TRBJ2-7	CASSFGGRSVEQYF	TGTGCCAGCAGTTTCGGCGGGAGGTCTGTCGAGCAGTACTTC